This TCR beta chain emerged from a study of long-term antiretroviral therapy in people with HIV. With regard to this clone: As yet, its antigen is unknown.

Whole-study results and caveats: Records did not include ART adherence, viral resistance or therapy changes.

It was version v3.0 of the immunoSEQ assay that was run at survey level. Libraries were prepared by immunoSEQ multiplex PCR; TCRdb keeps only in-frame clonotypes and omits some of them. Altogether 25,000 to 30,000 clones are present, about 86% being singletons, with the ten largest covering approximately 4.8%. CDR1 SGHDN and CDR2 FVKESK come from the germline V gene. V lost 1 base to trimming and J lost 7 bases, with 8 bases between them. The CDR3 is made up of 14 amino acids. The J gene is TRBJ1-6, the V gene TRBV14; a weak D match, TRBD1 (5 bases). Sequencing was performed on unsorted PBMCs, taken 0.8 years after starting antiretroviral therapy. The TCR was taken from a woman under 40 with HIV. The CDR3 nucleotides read TGTGCCAGCAGCCAAGGACAGCAAAATTCACCCCTCCACTTT. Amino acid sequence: CASSQGQQNSPLHF.